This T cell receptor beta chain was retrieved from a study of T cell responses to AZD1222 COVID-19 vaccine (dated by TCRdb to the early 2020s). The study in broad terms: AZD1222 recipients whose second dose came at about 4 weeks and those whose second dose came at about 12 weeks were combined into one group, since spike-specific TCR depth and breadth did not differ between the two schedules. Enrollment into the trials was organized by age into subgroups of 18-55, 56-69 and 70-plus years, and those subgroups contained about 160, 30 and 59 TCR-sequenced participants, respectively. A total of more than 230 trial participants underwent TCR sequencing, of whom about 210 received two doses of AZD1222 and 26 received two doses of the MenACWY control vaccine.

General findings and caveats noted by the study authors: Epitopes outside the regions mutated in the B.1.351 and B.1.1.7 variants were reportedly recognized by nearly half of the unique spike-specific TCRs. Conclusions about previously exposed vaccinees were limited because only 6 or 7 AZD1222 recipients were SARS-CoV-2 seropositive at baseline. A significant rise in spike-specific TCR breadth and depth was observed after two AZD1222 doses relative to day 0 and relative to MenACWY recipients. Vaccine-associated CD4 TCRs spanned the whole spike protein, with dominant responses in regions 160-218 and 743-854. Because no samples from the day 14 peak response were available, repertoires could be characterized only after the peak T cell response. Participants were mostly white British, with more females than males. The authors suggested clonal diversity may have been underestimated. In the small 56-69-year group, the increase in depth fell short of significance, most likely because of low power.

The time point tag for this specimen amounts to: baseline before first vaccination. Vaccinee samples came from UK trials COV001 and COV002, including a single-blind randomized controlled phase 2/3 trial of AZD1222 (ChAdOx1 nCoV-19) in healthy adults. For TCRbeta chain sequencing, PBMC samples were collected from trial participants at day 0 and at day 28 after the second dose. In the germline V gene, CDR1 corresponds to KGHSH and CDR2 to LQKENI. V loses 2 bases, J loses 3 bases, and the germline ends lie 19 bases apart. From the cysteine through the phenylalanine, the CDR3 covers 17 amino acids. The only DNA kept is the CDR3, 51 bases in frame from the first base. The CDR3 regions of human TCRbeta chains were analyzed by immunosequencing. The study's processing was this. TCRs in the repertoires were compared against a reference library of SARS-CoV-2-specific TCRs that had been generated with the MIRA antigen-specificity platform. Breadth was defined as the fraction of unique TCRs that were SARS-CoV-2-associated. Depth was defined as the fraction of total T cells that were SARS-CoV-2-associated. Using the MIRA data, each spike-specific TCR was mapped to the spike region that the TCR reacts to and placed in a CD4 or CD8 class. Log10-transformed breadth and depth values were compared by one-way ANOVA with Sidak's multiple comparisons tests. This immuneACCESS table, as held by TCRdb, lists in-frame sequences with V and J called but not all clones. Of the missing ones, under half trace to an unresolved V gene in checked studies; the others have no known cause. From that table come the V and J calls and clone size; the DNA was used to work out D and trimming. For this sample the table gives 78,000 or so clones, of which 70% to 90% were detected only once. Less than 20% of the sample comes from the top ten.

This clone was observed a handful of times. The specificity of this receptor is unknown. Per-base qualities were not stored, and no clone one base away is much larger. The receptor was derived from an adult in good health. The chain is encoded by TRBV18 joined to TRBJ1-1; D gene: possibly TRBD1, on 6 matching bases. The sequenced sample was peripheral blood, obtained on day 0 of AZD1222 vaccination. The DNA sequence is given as TGTGCCAGCTCACCATGGGGGGGCGATTCTGGTGACACTGAAGCTTTCTTT. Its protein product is CASSPWGGDSGDTEAFF. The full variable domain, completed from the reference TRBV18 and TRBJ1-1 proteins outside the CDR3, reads NAGVMQNPRHLVRRRGQEARLRCSPMKGHSHVYWYRQLPEEGLKFMVYLQKENIIDESGMPKERFSAEFPKEGPSILRIQQVVRGDSAAYFCASSPWGGDSGDTEAFFGQGTRLTVV.